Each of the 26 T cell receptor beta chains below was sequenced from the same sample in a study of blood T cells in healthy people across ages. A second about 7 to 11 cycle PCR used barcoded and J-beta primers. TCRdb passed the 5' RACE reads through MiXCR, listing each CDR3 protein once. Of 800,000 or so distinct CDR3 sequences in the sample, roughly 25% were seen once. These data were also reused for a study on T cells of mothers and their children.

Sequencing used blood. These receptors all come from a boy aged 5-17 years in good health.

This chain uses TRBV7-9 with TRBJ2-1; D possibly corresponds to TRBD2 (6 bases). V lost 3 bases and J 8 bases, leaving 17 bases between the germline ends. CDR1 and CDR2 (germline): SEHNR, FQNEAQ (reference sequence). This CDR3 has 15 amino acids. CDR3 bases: TGTGCCAGCAGCTTCCGGGACTCCTGGGGCCATGAGCAGTTCTTC. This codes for CASSFRDSWGHEQFF.

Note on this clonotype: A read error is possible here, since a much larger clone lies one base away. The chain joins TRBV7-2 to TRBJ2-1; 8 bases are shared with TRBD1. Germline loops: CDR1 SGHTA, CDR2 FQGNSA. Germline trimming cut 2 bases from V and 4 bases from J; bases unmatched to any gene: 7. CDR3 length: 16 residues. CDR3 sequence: CASSLKGQGLYNEQFF. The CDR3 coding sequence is TGTGCCAGCAGCTTAAAAGGACAGGGTCTTTACAATGAGCAGTTCTTC. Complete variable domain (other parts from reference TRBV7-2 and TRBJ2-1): GAGVSQSPSNKVTEKGKDVELRCDPISGHTALYWYRQSLGQGLEFLIYFQGNSAPDKSGLPSDRFSAERTGGSVSTLTIQRTQQEDSAVYLCASSLKGQGLYNEQFFGPGTRLTVL.

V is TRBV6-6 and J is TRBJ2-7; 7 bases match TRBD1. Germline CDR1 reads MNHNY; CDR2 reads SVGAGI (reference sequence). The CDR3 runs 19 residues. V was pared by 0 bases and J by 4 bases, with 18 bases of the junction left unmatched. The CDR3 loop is CASSYSHTSGQEFPYEQYF. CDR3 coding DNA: TGTGCCAGCAGTTACTCCCATACGAGCGGACAGGAGTTCCCTTACGAGCAGTACTTC.

CDR3 DNA: TGCAGCGTTGAAGAGCTAGGGGGGGACGGGGAGCTGTTTTTT. It yields the protein CSVEELGGDGELFF. The chain uses TRBV29-1 and TRBJ2-2; TRBD2 might be the D (7 bases). The CDR3 extends over 14 amino acids. Germline V gene data show CDR1 as SQVTM and CDR2 as ANQGSEA. V lost 0 bases and J lost 7, with 12 bases in between.

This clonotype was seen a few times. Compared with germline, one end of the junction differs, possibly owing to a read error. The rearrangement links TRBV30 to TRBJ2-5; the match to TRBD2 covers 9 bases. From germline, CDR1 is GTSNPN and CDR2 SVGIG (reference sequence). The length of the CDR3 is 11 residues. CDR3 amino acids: CAWSSGTSRFF. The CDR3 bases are TGTGCCTGGAGTTCCGGGACTAGCCGCTTCTTC.

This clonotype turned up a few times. The CDR3 loop reads CASSIRRPAETQYF. CDR3 coding DNA: TGTGCCAGTAGTATCAGGCGTCCGGCGGAGACCCAGTACTTC. The gene calls are TRBV19 and TRBJ2-5; unclear D gene. Germline V lookup: CDR1 LNHDA, CDR2 SQIVND (reference sequence). The CDR3 runs to 14 residues. Deletions cut 3 bases from V and 5 bases from J, with 13 bases between.

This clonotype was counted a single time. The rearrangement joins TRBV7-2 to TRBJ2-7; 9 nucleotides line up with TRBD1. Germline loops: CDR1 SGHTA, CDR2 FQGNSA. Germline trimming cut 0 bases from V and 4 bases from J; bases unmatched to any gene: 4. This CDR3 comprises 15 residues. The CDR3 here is CASSLAPQGAYEQYF. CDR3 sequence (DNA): TGTGCCAGCAGCTTAGCCCCACAGGGGGCATACGAGCAGTACTTC.

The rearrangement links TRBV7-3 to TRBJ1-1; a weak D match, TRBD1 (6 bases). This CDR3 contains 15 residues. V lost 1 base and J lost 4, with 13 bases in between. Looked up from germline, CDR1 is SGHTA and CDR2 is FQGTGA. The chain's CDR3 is CASSLRGGKGTEAFF. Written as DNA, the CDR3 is TGTGCCAGCAGCTTAAGAGGGGGGAAGGGCACTGAAGCTTTCTTT.

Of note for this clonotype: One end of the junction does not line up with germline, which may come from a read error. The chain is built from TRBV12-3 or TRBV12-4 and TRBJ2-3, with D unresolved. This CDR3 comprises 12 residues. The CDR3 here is CASSLRVDAQYF. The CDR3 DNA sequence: TGTGCCAGCAGTTTACGGGTAGATGCGCAGTATTTT.

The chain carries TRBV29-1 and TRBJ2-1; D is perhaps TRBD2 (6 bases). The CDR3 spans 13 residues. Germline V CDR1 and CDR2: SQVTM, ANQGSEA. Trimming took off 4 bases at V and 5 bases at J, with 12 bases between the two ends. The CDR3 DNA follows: TGCAGCGTTGCTAGGATAGCGGACAATGAGCAGTTCTTC. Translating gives CSVARIADNEQFF.

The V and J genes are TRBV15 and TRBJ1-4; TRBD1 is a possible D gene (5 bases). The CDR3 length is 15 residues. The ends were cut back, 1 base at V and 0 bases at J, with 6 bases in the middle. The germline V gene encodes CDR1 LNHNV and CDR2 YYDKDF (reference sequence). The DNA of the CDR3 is TGTGCCACCAGCAGAGGAGGGGCAACTAATGAAAAACTGTTTTTT. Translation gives CATSRGGATNEKLFF.

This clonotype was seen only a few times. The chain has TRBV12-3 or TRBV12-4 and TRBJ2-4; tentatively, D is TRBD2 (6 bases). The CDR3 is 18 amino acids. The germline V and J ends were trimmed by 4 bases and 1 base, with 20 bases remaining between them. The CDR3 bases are TGTGCCAGCAGTTCCTCAGGTGGGGGGTATGCGGCCAAAAACATTCAGTACTTC. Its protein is CASSSSGGGYAAKNIQYF.

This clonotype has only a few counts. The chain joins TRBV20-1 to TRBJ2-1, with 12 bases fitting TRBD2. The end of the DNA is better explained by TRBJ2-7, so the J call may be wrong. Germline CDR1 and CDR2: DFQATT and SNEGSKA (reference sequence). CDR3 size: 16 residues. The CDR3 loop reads CSASKGLAGHSYEQYF. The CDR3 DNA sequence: TGCAGTGCTAGTAAGGGACTAGCGGGCCACTCCTACGAGCAGTACTTC.

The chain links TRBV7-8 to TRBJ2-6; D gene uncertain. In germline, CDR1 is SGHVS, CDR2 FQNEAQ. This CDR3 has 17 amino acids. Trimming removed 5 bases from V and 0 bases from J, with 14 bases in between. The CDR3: CASSAWPDRSGANVLTF. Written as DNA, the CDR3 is TGTGCCAGCAGCGCCTGGCCGGATCGCTCTGGGGCCAACGTCCTGACTTTC.

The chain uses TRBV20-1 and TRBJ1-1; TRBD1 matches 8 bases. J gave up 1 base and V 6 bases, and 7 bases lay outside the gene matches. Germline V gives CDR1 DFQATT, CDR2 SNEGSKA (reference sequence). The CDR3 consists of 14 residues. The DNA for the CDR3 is TGCAGTGCCGCCGGACAGGGTGGGAACACTGAAGCTTTCTTT. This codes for CSAAGQGGNTEAFF.

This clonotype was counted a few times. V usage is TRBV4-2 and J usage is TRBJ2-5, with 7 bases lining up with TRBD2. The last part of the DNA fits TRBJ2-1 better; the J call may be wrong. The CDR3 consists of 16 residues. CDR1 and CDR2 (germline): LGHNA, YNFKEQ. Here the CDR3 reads CASSQEDGRYYNEQFF. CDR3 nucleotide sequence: TGTGCCAGCAGCCAAGAGGACGGGAGGTACTACAATGAGCAGTTCTTC.

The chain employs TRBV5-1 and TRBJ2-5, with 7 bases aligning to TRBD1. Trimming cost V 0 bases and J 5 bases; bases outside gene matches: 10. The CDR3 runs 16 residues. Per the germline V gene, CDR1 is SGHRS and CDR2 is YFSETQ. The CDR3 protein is CASSLVSLTGLETQYF. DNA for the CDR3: TGCGCCAGCAGCTTGGTTTCTCTGACAGGGCTCGAGACCCAGTACTTC.

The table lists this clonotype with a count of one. CDR3 protein: CASSFPGRYYNEQFF. The CDR3 DNA sequence: TGTGCCAGCAGTTTTCCGGGACGGTACTACAATGAGCAGTTCTTC. The chain is built from TRBV28 and TRBJ2-1; D may match TRBD1 or TRBD2 (5 bases each). The germline V gene encodes CDR1 MDHEN and CDR2 SYDVKM. This CDR3 has 15 amino acids. Trimming pared 3 bases from V and 3 bases from J, leaving 12 bases between.

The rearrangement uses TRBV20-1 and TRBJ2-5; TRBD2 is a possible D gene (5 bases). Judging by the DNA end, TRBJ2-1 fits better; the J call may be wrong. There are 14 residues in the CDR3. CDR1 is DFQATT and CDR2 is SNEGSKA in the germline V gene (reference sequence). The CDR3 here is CSARSGILSNEQFF. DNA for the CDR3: TGCAGTGCTAGATCCGGGATACTAAGCAATGAGCAGTTCTTC.

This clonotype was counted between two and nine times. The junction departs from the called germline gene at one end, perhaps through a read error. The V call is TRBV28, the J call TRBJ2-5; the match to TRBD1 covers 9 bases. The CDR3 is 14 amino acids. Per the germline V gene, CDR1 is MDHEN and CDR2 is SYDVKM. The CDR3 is CASNLQGAQETQYF. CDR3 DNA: TGTGCCAGCAATTTACAGGGGGCGCAGGAGACCCAGTACTTC.

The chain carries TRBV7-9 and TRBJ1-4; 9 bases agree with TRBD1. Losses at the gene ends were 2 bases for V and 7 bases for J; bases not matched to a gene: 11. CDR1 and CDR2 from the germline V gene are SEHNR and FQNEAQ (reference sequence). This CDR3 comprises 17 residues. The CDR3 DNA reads TGTGCCAGCAGCTTATTCGGAGCCGGGACAGGGCCTGAAAAACTGTTTTTT. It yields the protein CASSLFGAGTGPEKLFF.

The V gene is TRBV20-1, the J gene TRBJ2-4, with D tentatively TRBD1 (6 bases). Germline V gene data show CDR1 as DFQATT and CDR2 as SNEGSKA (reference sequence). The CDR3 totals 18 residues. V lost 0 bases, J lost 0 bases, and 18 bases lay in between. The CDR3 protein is CSARDPTGSRLAKNIQYF. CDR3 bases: TGCAGTGCTAGAGATCCAACAGGGTCCAGACTAGCCAAAAACATTCAGTACTTC.

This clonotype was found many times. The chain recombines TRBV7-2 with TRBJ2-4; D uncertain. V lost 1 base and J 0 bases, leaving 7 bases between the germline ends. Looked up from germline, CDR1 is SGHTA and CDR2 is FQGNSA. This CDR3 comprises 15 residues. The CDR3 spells CASSLDGLAKNIQYF. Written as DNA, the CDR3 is TGTGCCAGCAGCTTAGATGGGTTAGCCAAAAACATTCAGTACTTC.

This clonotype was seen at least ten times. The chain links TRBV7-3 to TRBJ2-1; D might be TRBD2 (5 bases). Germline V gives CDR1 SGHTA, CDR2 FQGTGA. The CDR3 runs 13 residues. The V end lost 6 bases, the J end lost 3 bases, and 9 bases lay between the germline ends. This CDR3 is CASRAGNYNEQFF. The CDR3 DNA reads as TGTGCCAGCAGGGCGGGTAACTACAATGAGCAGTTCTTC.

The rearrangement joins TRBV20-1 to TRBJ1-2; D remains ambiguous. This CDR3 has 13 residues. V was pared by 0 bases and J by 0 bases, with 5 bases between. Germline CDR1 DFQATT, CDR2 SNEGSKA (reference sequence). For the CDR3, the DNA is TGCAGTGCTAGAGAGCTACCTAACTATGGCTACACCTTC. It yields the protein CSARELPNYGYTF.

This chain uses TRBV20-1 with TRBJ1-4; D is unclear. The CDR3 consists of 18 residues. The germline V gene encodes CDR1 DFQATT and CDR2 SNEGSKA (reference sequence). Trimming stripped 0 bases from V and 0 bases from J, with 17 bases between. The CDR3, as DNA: TGCAGTGCTAGAGATTCCCGGGGTAGGACGGCAACTAATGAAAAACTGTTTTTT. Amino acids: CSARDSRGRTATNEKLFF.